The 15 T cell receptor beta chains presented below share a single source sample, sequenced in a study of T cells in localized non-small cell lung cancer. Generated by immunoSEQ multiplex PCR, the TCRdb table keeps only in-frame clones and is missing some. The sample shows around 50,000 clones, approximately 86% of them seen only once. Sequenced here: PBMCs, sampled before any cancer treatment. These receptor sequences come from a female donor with stage II lung adenocarcinoma.

V and J are TRBV29-1 and TRBJ1-4, with no clear D. The CDR3 consists of 14 residues. Trimming stripped 0 bases from V and 3 bases from J, with 8 bases between. CDR1 is SQVTM, CDR2 ANQGSEA, per germline. The CDR3 sequence is CSVEEPGPNEKLFF. In DNA, the CDR3 is TGCAGCGTTGAAGAACCGGGCCCTAATGAAAAACTGTTTTTT.

This chain connects TRBV5-6 to TRBJ1-2; 8 bases are shared with TRBD1. CDR3 length equals 14 residues. Trimming at V came to 4 bases and at J to 5 bases, leaving 7 bases not matched to a gene. Germline CDR1 SGHDT, CDR2 YYEEEE. CDR3 region: CASSAGQGVYGYTF. The CDR3 DNA is TGTGCCAGCAGCGCCGGACAGGGCGTGTATGGCTACACCTTC.

This sequence joins TRBV5-6 and TRBJ2-3, with TRBD2 matching over 9 bases. The CDR3 totals 16 residues. Germline V gives CDR1 SGHDT, CDR2 YYEEEE. V was pared by 1 base and J by 4 bases, with 7 bases of the junction left unmatched. In DNA form, the CDR3 reads TGTGCCAGCAGCTTGCCGACTAGCGGTATCCCAGATACGCAGTATTTT. This encodes CASSLPTSGIPDTQYF.

V usage is TRBV11-2 and J usage is TRBJ1-4; no firm D call. V gave up 3 bases and J gave up 3 bases, with 8 bases separating them. Germline lookup yields CDR1 SGHAT and CDR2 FQNNGV. This CDR3 has 14 amino acids. CDR3 region: CASSFVRANEKLFF. The CDR3 region has the DNA TGTGCCAGCAGCTTCGTCCGGGCTAATGAAAAACTGTTTTTT. The variable domain in full, completed from reference TRBV11-2 and TRBJ1-4, reads EAGVAQSPRYKIIEKRQSVAFWCNPISGHATLYWYQQILGQGPKLLIQFQNNGVVDDSQLPKDRFSAERLKGVDSTLKIQPAKLEDSAVYLCASSFVRANEKLFFGSGTQLSVL.

This chain connects TRBV7-2 to TRBJ2-2; possible D gene TRBD2, 5 bases. The germline CDR1 and CDR2 sequences are SGHTA and FQGNSA. CDR3 size: 16 residues. V was trimmed by 1 base and J by 4 bases, leaving 13 bases between them. CDR3 DNA: TGTGCCAGCAGCTTAGTGATAGGGAGCTTCACCGGGGAGCTGTTTTTT. Translating it yields CASSLVIGSFTGELFF.

This clone was seen a single time. This chain links TRBV23-1 with TRBJ2-4; TRBD1 might be the D (5 bases). TRBV23-1 is an open reading frame whose function is uncertain. This CDR3 has 14 amino acids. Trimming pared 8 bases from V and 2 bases from J, leaving 13 bases between. CDR3 nucleotides: TGCGCCAGCTTCCTAGGGGATCCCAAAAACATTCAGTACTTC. Protein sequence: CASFLGDPKNIQYF.

J is TRBJ1-1 and V is TRBV5-1; unclear D gene. With 0 bases removed from V and 1 base from J, the gap between germline ends came to 4 bases. The germline gives CDR1 SGHRS, CDR2 YFSETQ. This CDR3 is 13 amino acids long. The CDR3 loop reads CASSLAGNTEAFF. The DNA of the CDR3 is TGCGCCAGCAGCTTGGCAGGGAACACTGAAGCTTTCTTT.

This clone was counted once. This chain uses TRBV9 with TRBJ2-3; TRBD2 might be the D (6 bases). The CDR3 consists of 15 residues. The V end was cut by 4 bases, the J end by 3 bases, with 15 bases between. Germline V lookup: CDR1 SGDLS, CDR2 YYNGEE. In DNA form, the CDR3 reads TGTGCCAGCAGCACCCGGGGGACCGGGACAGATACGCAGTATTTT. Protein sequence: CASSTRGTGTDTQYF.

The chain links TRBV19 to TRBJ2-1, with 10 nucleotides matching TRBD2. The CDR3 length is 15 residues. From germline, CDR1 is LNHDA and CDR2 SQIVND (reference sequence). Unmatched junction bases numbered 0, after V lost 3 bases and J lost 1 base. The CDR3 spells CASSISGGSYNEQFF. The CDR3, as DNA: TGTGCCAGTAGTATTAGCGGGGGGTCCTACAATGAGCAGTTCTTC.

The gene calls are TRBV27 and TRBJ1-5; tentative D call: TRBD1 (5 bases). The CDR3 is 15 residues long. Germline V CDR1 and CDR2: MNHEY, SMNVEV (reference sequence). V was cut by 0 bases and J by 1 base, with 7 bases left in between. The CDR3 bases are TGTGCCAGCAGTTTATCATGGGGGAGCAATCAGCCCCAGCATTTT. Its translation is CASSLSWGSNQPQHF.

V gene TRBV4-2 combines with J gene TRBJ2-2; a weak D match, TRBD2 (5 bases). V gave up 4 bases and J gave up 8 bases, with 11 bases separating them. Germline CDR1 and CDR2: LGHNA and YNFKEQ. The CDR3 loop spans 13 amino acids. CDR3 nucleotide sequence: TGTGCCAGCAGCCCCTCGGAGGCAGGGGAGCTGTTTTTT. As protein: CASSPSEAGELFF.

The chain links TRBV2 to TRBJ2-1; D is possibly TRBD2 (6 bases). Germline loops: CDR1 SNHLY, CDR2 FYNNEI. The ends were cut back, 9 bases at V and 5 bases at J, with 20 bases in the middle. This CDR3 region has 15 residues. DNA for the CDR3: TGTGCCAGTTTGAATGGGGGAGGAAAAAACAATGAGCAGTTCTTC. It specifies CASLNGGGKNNEQFF.

This chain uses TRBV19 with TRBJ1-2; TRBD1 aligns across 7 bases. Looked up from germline, CDR1 is LNHDA and CDR2 is SQIVND (reference sequence). With V trimmed by 5 bases and J by 1 base, 7 bases remained unmatched. The CDR3 has 15 residues. CDR3 sequence reads: CASSWDSLINYGYTF. DNA for the CDR3: TGTGCCAGTAGTTGGGACAGCCTGATTAACTATGGCTACACCTTC.

V gene TRBV11-3 combines with J gene TRBJ2-2; D not certain. V was trimmed by 0 bases and J by 7 bases, leaving 9 bases between them. This CDR3 spans 14 amino acids. The germline V gene encodes CDR1 SGHNT and CDR2 YENEEA. The DNA for the CDR3 is TGTGCCAGCAGCTTAGATTTCGGAGTCGGGGAGCTGTTTTTT. It specifies CASSLDFGVGELFF.

V is TRBV5-1 and J is TRBJ2-5; 12 positions match TRBD2. Germline V gives CDR1 SGHRS, CDR2 YFSETQ. This CDR3 comprises 16 residues. The V and J ends lost 3 bases and 5 bases, in that order; junction bases with no gene match: 8. CDR3 bases: TGCGCCAGCAGCTCCGGGACTAGCGGGCGTTGGGAGACCCAGTACTTC. Translated, it gives CASSSGTSGRWETQYF.